This T cell receptor (beta chain) was recorded in a study of human T cells and chemical hapten exposure. One entry per CDR3 protein, called by TCRdb with MiXCR from the RACE reads. The data contain about 270,000 distinct CDR3 sequences, around 7.7% of them singletons. The time point is: pre-sensitization, week 0. Treatment noted: therapeutic diphenylcyclopropenone sensitization with weekly scalp DPC. This clonotype appeared many times. Germline V gene data show CDR1 as SEHNR and CDR2 as FQNEAQ (reference sequence). CDR3 size: 13 residues. J gave up 4 bases and V 5 bases, and 4 bases lay outside the gene matches.

The gene calls are TRBV7-9 and TRBJ2-5; the match to TRBD1 covers 7 bases. The material was whole blood, obtained in connection with sensitization to the hapten diphenylcyclopropenone (DPC). The origin of this receptor is a young man with alopecia areata. Some clones in this sample may be carry-over from other donors' samples. The chain's CDR3 is CASSPTGAETQYF. The CDR3 bases are TGTGCCAGCAGCCCAACAGGGGCAGAGACCCAGTACTTC.